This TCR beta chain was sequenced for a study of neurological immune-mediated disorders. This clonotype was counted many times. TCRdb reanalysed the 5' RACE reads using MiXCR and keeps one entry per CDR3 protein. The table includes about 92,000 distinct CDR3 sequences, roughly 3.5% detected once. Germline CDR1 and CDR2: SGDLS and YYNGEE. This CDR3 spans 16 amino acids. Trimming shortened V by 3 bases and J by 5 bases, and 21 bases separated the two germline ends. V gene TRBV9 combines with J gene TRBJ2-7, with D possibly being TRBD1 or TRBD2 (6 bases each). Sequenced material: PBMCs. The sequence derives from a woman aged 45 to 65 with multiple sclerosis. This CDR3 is CASSATLGGGLDEQYF. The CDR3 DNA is TGTGCCAGCAGCGCCACCCTGGGGGGCGGCCTCGACGAGCAGTACTTC.